Included here is one T cell receptor (beta chain) sequence, with context. Its antigen is not identified. V was shortened by 3 bases and J by 2 bases, with 17 bases between the two germline ends. Germline V gene sequence: CDR1 MDHEN, CDR2 SYDVKM. This CDR3 is built from 16 residues. This entry comes from a study of cytomegalovirus exposure and HLA in healthy donors. Broader study findings: A later analysis appeared to link common viral pathogens to several of the most significant clusters. Most TCR sequences showed up rarely, but some public TCRs showed up in many donors.

PCR primers comprised 60 Vbeta and 13 Jbeta primers. The repertoire was sequenced with immunoSEQ multiplex PCR; TCRdb's copy has only in-frame clones and lacks some. The repertoire table contains around 130,000 clones. Sequencing input: PBMCs. This TCR derives from a woman aged 55-69 years in good health and CMV-seronegative. The V and J genes are TRBV28 and TRBJ2-7; a weak D match, TRBD1 (6 bases). The chain's CDR3 is CASSFPTATGTYEQYF. DNA of the CDR3: TGTGCCAGCAGTTTTCCGACAGCCACAGGGACCTACGAGCAGTACTTC.